This section outlines one T cell receptor beta chain sequence together with its context. Antigen specificity is unknown. The record originates from a study of blood T cells in healthy people across ages. Primers used in a second PCR of roughly 7 to 12 cycles were a sample-barcoded 5' primer and a J-beta primer mix. TCRdb re-called the 5' RACE reads with MiXCR, one entry per CDR3 protein. Among over 1,300,000 distinct CDR3 sequences listed, roughly 60% were seen once. Study-level findings and limits: Estimated diversity, derived from one million T cells, was regarded as an underestimate. Unsorted PBMC input precluded a conclusive naive versus antigen-experienced comparison. Long-lived donors carried more naive CD4+ cells and greater diversity than aged donors.

This CDR3 is built from 16 residues. With 2 bases clipped from V and 6 bases from J, the junction kept 9 bases outside the gene matches. In germline, CDR1 is SGHTA, CDR2 FQGNSA. This clonotype originated in a man between 18 and 35 years old in good health. The genes are TRBV7-2 and TRBJ2-1; 8 bases agree with TRBD2. Sequencing was carried out using blood. The CDR3 DNA reads TGTGCCAGCAGCTTATTGCCGGCTAGCGGGTTCAATGAGCAGTTCTTC. It encodes CASSLLPASGFNEQFF.